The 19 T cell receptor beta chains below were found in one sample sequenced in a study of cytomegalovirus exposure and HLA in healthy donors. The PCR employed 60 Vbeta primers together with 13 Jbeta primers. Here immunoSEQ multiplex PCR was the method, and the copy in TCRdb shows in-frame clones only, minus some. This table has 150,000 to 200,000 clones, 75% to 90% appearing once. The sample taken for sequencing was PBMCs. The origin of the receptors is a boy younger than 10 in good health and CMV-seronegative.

DNA of the CDR3: TGTGCCAGCAGTTTAGCAGGGGCTCAGCCCCAGCATTTT. Its translation is CASSLAGAQPQHF. J is TRBJ1-5 and V is TRBV28, with D perhaps matching TRBD1 (6 bases). CDR3 size: 13 residues. The germline V gene encodes CDR1 MDHEN and CDR2 SYDVKM. The V gene lost 2 bases and the J gene lost 6 bases, with 8 bases spanning the gap.

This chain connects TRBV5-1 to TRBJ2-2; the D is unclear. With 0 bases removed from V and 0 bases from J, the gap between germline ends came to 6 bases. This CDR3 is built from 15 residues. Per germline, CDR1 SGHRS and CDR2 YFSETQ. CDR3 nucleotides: TGCGCCAGCAGCTTGGCCAGGACGAACACCGGGGAGCTGTTTTTT. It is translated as CASSLARTNTGELFF.

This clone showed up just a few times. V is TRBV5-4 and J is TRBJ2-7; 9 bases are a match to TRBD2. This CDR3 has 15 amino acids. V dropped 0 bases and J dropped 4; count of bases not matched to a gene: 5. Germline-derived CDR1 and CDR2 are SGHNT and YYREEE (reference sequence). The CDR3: CASSLAPSGTYEQYF. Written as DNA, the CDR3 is TGTGCCAGCAGCTTGGCCCCTAGCGGGACTTACGAGCAGTACTTC.

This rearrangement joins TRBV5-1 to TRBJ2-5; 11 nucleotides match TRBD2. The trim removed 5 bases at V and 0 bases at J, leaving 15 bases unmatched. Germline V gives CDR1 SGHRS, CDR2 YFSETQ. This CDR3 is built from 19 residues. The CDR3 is CASRFRVLPGLADQETQYF. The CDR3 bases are TGCGCCAGCAGATTTCGGGTACTTCCGGGACTAGCGGACCAAGAGACCCAGTACTTC.

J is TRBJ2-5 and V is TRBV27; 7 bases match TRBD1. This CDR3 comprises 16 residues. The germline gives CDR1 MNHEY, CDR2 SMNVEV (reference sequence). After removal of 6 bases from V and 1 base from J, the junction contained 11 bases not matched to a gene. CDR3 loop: CASSSSRQGFQETQYF. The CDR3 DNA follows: TGTGCCAGCAGCTCGTCTCGACAGGGCTTCCAAGAGACCCAGTACTTC.

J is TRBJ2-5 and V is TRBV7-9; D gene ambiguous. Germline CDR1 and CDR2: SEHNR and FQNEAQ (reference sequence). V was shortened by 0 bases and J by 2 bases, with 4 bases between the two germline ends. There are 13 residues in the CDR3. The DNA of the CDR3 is TGTGCCAGCAGCTTAGCCCCGCAAGAGACCCAGTACTTC. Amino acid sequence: CASSLAPQETQYF.

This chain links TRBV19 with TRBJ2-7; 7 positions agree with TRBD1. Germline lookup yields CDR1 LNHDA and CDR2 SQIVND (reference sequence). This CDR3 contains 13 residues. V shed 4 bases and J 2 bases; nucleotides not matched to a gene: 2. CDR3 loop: CASSKGQPYEQYF. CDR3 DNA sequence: TGTGCCAGTAGTAAGGGACAGCCCTACGAGCAGTACTTC.

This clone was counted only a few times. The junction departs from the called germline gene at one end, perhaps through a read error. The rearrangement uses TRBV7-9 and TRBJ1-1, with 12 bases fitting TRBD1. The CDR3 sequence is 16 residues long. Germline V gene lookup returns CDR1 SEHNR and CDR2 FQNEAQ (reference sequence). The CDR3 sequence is CSSSSELGQGATEAFF. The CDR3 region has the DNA TGTTCCAGCAGCTCCGAGCTGGGACAGGGGGCCACTGAAGCTTTCTTT.

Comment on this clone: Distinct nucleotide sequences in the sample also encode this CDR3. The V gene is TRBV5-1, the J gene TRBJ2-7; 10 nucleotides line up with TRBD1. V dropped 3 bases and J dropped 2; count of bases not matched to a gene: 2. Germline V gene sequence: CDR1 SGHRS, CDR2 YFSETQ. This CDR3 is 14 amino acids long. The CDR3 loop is CASSSGQGAYEQYF. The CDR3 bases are TGCGCCAGCAGCTCCGGACAGGGGGCCTACGAGCAGTACTTC.

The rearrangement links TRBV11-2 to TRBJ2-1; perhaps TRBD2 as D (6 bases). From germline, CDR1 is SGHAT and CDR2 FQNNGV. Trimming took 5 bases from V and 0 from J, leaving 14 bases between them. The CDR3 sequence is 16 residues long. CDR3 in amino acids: CASSPVRGSSYNEQFF. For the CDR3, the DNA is TGTGCCAGCAGCCCTGTACGGGGGAGCTCCTACAATGAGCAGTTCTTC.

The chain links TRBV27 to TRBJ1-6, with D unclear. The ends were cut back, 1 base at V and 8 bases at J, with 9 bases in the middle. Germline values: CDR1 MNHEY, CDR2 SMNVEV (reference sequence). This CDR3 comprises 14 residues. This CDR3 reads CASSLWAGDSPLHF. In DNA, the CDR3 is TGTGCCAGCAGTTTATGGGCCGGGGATTCACCCCTCCACTTT.

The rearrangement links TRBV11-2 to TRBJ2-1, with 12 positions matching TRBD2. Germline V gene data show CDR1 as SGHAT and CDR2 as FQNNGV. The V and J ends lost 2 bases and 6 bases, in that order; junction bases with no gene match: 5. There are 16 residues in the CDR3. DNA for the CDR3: TGTGCCAGCAGCTTACTAGCGGGAGGGCCCGTCAATGAGCAGTTCTTC. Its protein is CASSLLAGGPVNEQFF.

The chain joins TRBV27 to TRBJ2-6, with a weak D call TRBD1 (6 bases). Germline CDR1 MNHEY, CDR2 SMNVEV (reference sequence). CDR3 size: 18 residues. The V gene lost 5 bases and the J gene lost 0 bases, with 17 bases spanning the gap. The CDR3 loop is CASSPRGHPSSGANVLTF. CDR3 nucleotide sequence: TGTGCCAGCAGTCCCCGGGGACACCCCTCCTCTGGGGCCAACGTCCTGACTTTC. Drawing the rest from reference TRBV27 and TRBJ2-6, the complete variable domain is EAQVTQNPRYLITVTGKKLTVTCSQNMNHEYMSWYRQDPGLGLRQIYYSMNVEVTDKGDVPEGYKVSRKEKRNFPLILESPSPNQTSLYFCASSPRGHPSSGANVLTFGAGSRLTVL.

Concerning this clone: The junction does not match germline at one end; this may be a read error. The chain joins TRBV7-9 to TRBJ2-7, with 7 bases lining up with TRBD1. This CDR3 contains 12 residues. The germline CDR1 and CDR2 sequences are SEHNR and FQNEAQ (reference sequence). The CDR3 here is CASSSLTGTWNF. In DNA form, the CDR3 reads TGTGCCAGCAGCAGCCTGACAGGGACCTGGAACTTC.

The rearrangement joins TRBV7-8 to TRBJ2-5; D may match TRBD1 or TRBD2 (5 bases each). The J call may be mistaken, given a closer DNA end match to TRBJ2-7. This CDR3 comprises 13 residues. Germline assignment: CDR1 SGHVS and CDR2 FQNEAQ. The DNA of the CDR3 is TGTGCCAGCATCAGAGGGGACTCCTACGAGCAGTACTTC. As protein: CASIRGDSYEQYF.

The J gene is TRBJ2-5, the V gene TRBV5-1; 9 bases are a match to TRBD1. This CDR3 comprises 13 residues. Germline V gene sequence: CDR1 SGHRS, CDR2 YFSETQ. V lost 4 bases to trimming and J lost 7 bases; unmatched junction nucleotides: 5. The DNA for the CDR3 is TGCGCCAGCAGCCCCGGGACAGGGTGGACCCAGTACTTC. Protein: CASSPGTGWTQYF.

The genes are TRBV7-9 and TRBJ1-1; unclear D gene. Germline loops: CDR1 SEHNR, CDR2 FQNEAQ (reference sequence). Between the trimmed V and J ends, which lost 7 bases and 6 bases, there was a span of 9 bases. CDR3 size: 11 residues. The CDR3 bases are TGTGCCAGCAATCGGGGATCTGAAGCTTTCTTT. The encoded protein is CASNRGSEAFF.

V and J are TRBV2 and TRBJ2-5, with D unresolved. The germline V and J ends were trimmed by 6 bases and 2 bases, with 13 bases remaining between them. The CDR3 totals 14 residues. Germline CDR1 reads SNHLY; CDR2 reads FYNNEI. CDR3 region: CASSLSPIQETQYF. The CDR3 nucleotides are TGTGCCAGCAGCCTGAGCCCAATTCAAGAGACCCAGTACTTC. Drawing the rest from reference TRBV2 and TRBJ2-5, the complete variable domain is EPEVTQTPSHQVTQMGQEVILRCVPISNHLYFYWYRQILGQKVEFLVSFYNNEISEKSEIFDDQFSVERPDGSNFTLKIRSTKLEDSAMYFCASSLSPIQETQYFGPGTRLLVL.

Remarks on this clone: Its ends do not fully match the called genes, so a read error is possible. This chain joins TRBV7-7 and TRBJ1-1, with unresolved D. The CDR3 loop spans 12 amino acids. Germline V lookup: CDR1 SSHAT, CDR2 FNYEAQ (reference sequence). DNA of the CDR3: TGTGCTAGCAGCCCGTTGTACACTGAAGCTTTCTTT. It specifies CASSPLYTEAFF.